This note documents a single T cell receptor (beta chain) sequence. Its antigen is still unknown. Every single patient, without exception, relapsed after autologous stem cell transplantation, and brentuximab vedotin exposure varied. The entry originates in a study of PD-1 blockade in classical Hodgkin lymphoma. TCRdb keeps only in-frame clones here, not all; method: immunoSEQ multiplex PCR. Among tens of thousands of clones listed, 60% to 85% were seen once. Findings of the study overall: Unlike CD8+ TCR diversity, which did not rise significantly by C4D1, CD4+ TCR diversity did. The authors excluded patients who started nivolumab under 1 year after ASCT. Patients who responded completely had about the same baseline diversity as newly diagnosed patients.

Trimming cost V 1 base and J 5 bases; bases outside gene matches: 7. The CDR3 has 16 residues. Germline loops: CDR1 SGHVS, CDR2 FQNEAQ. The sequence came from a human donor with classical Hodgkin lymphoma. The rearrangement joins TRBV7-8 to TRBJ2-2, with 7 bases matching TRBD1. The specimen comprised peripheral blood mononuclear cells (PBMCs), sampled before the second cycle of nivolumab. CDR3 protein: CASSLVVSQGTGELFF. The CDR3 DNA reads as TGTGCCAGCAGCTTAGTAGTTTCACAGGGGACCGGGGAGCTGTTTTTT.